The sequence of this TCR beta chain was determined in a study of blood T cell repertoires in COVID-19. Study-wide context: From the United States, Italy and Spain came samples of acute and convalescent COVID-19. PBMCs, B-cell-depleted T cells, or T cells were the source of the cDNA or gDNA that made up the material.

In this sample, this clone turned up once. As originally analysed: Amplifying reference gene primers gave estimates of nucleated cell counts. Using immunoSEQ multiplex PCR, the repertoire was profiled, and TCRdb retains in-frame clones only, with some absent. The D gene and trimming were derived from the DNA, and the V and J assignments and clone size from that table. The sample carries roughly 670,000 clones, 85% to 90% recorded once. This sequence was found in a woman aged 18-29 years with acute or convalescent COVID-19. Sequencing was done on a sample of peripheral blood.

This chain's CDR3 is CASSTRGGETQYF. The CDR3, as DNA: TGTGCCAGCAGCACAAGAGGTGGTGAGACCCAGTACTTC. V is TRBV11-3 and J is TRBJ2-5; D ambiguous. The V gene lost 5 bases and the J gene lost 5 bases, with 12 bases spanning the gap. This CDR3 spans 13 amino acids. Germline V gene lookup returns CDR1 SGHNT and CDR2 YENEEA.